This T cell receptor (beta chain) was retrieved from a study of CD8 T cells in ankylosing spondylitis (dated by TCRdb to about 2017). In the study overall: The study profiled T cell receptor beta repertoires in healthy donors and ankylosing spondylitis patients to find disease-linked TCR variants. The full study cohort comprised approximately 23 ankylosing spondylitis patients and over 95 healthy donors. Samples of peripheral blood were taken, and for ankylosing spondylitis patients, synovial fluid was collected as well.

In its sample, this clonotype was seen a few times. Its antigen has not been determined. Per-nucleotide qualities are absent, and no much larger clonotype sits a single base away. The study at large found these results: According to the report, matched synovial fluid samples from ankylosing spondylitis patients were significantly enriched for the disease-linked clones. The disease-linked clones had a CD8+ phenotype and were found at relatively low frequencies in peripheral blood. A TCR beta motif made up of fewer than 10 highly homologous amino acid variants appeared to be characteristic of blood from ankylosing spondylitis patients. Some motif variants had previously been reported in the synovial fluid and blood of reactive arthritis patients, which suggests shared mechanisms of disease initiation.

Sequencing relied on an Illumina HiSeq 2500. Quantitative 5'-RACE with molecular barcodes was used to prepare TCR beta libraries. The source study handled its data this way. To identify disease-linked TCR variants, a new computational method was used, one built on a probabilistic model of VDJ rearrangement. The public reads were reanalyzed by TCRdb: fastp trimming at Q25, MiXCR alignment, in-frame beta chains only. All rows with the same CDR3 protein become a single entry with the most common DNA and genes. The V and J calls were not made by the authors but by TCRdb's processing. For this sample there are about 400,000 distinct CDR3 sequences; about 20% appear just once. The ten most abundant clones make up about 15% of the sample. Sequencing was carried out using blood, either unsorted or a sorted T cell fraction (not recorded which). This clonotype was sampled from a male donor with ankylosing spondylitis.

The CDR3 reads as follows: CATSDPLRQLKYNEQFF. The DNA sequence is TGTGCCACCAGTGACCCCCTCCGACAGCTAAAGTACAATGAGCAGTTCTTC. The chain links TRBV24-1 with TRBJ2-1, and the D gene may be TRBD1, 5 bases matching. The germline V gene yields KGHDR for CDR1 and SFDVKD for CDR2. V is shortened by 4 bases, J by 4 bases, and the region joining them spans 19 bases. From the cysteine up to the phenylalanine, the CDR3 has a length of 17 residues. The CDR3 DNA has 51 bases and is translated from base 1.